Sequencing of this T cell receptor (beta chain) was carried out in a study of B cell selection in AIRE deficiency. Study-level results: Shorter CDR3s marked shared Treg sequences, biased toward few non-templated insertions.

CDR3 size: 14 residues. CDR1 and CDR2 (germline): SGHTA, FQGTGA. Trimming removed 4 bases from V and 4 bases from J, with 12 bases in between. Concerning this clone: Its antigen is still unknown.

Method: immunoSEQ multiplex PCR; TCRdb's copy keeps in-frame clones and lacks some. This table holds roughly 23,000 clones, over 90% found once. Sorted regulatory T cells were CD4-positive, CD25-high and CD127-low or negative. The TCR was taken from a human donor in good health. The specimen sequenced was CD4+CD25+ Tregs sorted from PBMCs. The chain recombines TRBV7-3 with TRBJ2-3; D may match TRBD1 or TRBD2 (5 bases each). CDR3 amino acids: CASSSRGAPDTQYF. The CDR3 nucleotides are TGTGCCAGCAGCTCGCGAGGGGCCCCAGATACGCAGTATTTT.